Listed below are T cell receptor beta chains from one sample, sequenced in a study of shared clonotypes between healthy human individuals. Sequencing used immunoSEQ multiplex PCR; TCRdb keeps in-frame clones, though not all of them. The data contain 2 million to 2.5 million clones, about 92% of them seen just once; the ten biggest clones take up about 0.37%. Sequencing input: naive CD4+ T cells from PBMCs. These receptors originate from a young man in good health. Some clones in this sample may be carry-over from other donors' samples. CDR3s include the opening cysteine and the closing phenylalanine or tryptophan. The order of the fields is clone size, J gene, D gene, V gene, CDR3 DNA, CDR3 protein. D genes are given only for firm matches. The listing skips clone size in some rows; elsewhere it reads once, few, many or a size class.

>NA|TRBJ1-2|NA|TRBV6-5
TGTGCCAGCAGGGACGGTGGAGGCTACACCTTC
CASRDGGGYTF
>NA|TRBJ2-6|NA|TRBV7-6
TGTGCCAGCAGCTCATTCCCCACCTGGAGGGCCAACGTCCTGACTTTC
CASSSFPTWRANVLTF
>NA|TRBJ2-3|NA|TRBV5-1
TGCGCCAGCAGCTTGGTTTTTTTCGGACGGGGGATCACAGATACGCAGTATTTT
CASSLVFFGRGITDTQYF
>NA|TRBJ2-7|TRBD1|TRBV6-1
TGTGCCAGCAGTGAAGAGGTACCGGGACAGGGAGCTAGCGGCCTATCCTACGAGCAGTACTTC
CASSEEVPGQGASGLSYEQYF
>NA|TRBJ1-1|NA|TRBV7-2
TGTGCCAGCAGCAAGACAGGAGGGGGGAACACTGAAGCTTTCTTT
CASSKTGGGNTEAFF
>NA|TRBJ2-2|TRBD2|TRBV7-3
TGTGCCAGCAGCTTACCCCGTGGGCGGGAGGGTCCCGGGGAGCTGTTTTTT
CASSLPRGREGPGELFF
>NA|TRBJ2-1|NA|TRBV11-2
TGTGCCATCGTCAATGAGCAGTTCTTC
CAIVNEQFF
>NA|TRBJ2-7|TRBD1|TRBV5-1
TGCGCCAGTTCAGGGGGACAGGGGGCCTACGAGCAGTACTTC
CASSGGQGAYEQYF
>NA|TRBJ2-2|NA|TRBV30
TGTGCCTGGAATCACCAAGGACAGCTAAACACCGGGGAGCTGTTTTTT
CAWNHQGQLNTGELFF
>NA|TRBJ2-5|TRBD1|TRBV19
TGTGCCAGTAACAGTGACAGGGCCGAGACCCAGTACTTC
CASNSDRAETQYF
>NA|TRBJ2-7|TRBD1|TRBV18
TGTGCCAGCTCACCGGTGGGATACCGGGACAGTTCCTACGAGCAGTACTTC
CASSPVGYRDSSYEQYF
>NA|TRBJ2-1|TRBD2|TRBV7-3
TGTGCCAGCAGCCCCGGGGCGGGAGATTACAATGAGCAGTTCTTC
CASSPGAGDYNEQFF
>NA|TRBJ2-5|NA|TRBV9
TGTGCCAGCAGCGTAGTAGGGAGTGGGGAGACCCAGTACTTC
CASSVVGSGETQYF
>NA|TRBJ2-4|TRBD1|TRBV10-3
TGTGCCATCAGGTCGGACAGGGCACGGGGCATTCAGTACTTC
CAIRSDRARGIQYF
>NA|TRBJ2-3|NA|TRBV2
TGTGCCAGCAGGGACATCACAGATACGCAGTATTTT
CASRDITDTQYF
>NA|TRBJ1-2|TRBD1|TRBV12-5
TGTGCTAGTGGTTCACCGGGACAGATCTATGGCTACACCTTC
CASGSPGQIYGYTF
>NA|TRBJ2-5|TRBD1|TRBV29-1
TGCAGCGTTGCTCCTAAAATGACAGGGATAGGGGAGACCCAGTACTTC
CSVAPKMTGIGETQYF
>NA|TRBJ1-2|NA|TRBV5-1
TGCGCCAGCAGCGGTGATGGGGTAGGGGGCTACACCTTC
CASSGDGVGGYTF
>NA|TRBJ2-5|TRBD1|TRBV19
TGTGCCAGTAGTCTAAGGGGGCGCGAGACCCAGTACTTC
CASSLRGRETQYF
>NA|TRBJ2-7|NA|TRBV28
TGTGCCAGCAGTTTGGTTGGGGCTACCTACGAGCAGTACTTC
CASSLVGATYEQYF
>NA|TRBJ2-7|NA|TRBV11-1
TGTGCCAGCACGGCGAGGAGTCCCTACGAGCAGTACTTC
CASTARSPYEQYF
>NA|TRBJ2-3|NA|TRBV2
TGTGCCAGCAGTGAACGGGGGAGATATACGCAGTATTTT
CASSERGRYTQYF
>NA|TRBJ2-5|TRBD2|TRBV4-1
TGCGCCAGCAGCCAAGTCCTAGCGGGAGGGCCAGAGACCCAGTACTTC
CASSQVLAGGPETQYF
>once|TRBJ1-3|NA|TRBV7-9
TGTGCCAGCAGCTCAAAGACGCGGGTCGGAAACACCATATATTTT
CASSSKTRVGNTIYF
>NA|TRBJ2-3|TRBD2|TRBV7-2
TGTGCCAGCAGCGTAGCGGGAGGCGGCACAGATACGCAGTATTTT
CASSVAGGGTDTQYF
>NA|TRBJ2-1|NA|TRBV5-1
TGCGCCAGCAGCTCCGACCCCGGCAATGAGCAGTTCTTC
CASSSDPGNEQFF
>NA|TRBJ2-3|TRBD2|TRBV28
TGTGCCAGCAGTTTATCGGGAGGGCCGCCAGATACGCAGTATTTT
CASSLSGGPPDTQYF
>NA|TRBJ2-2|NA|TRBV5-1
TGCGCCAGCAGTCCAAGGGGGGGCGCCGTCGGGGAGCTGTTTTTT
CASSPRGGAVGELFF
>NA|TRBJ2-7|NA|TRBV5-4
TGTGCCACCACTGGCAGGGGCTCCCCCTCCGAGCAGTACTTC
CATTGRGSPSEQYF
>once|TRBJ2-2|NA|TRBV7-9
TGTGCCAGCAGCGCCGGCGCAGGGAACACCGGGGAGCTGTTTTTT
CASSAGAGNTGELFF
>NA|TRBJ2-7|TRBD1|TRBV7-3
TGTGCCAGCAGCCCTGCCGGACAGGGGGCTTACTACGAGCAGTACTTC
CASSPAGQGAYYEQYF
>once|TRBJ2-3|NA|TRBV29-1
TGCAGCGTCGGGTTACGATTAGCGAGGGGGGGAGATACGCAGTATTTT
CSVGLRLARGGDTQYF
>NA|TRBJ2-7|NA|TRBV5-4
TGTGCCAGCAGCTTTCGTAGAGGGGGTTCCTACGAGCAGTACTTC
CASSFRRGGSYEQYF
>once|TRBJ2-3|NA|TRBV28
TGTGCCAGCAGATTGGGGAGAAGCACAGATACGCAGTATTTT
CASRLGRSTDTQYF
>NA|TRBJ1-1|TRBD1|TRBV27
TGTGCCAGCAGTCCGCCAAGACAGGGGGCCGCTGAAGCTTTCTTT
CASSPPRQGAAEAFF
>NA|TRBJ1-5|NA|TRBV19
TGTGCCAGTAGTATAGCGCCCTGGCAGCCCTATCAGCCCCAGCATTTT
CASSIAPWQPYQPQHF
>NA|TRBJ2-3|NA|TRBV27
TGTGCCAGCAGTTTACTGCGGGCAAGCACAGATACGCAGTATTTT
CASSLLRASTDTQYF
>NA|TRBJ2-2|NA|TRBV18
TGTGCCAGCTCACCAGTCGTGGGAGTCACCGGGGAGCTGTTTTTT
CASSPVVGVTGELFF
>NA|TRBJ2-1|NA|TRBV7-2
TGTGCCAGCAGCTTAAATTCCCCTAGAACTTACAATGAGCAGTTCTTC
CASSLNSPRTYNEQFF
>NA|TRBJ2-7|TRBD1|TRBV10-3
TGTGCCATCAGCCCAGACAGGGGCCACGAGCAGTACTTC
CAISPDRGHEQYF
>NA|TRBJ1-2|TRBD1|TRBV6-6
TGTGCCAGCAGGGGCCGACAGGGGAGGGGCTATGGCTACACCTTC
CASRGRQGRGYGYTF
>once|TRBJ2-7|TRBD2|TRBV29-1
TGCAGCGTTGGGGGAAGACTAGCGGGAGAAGGCGAGCAGTACTTC
CSVGGRLAGEGEQYF
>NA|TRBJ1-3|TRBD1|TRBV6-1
TGTGCCAGCGCACAGGGGGGTAGAAACACCATATATTTT
CASAQGGRNTIYF
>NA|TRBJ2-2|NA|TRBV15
TGTGCCACCAGCAGATCTGGTTTGAACACCGGGGAGCTGTTTTTT
CATSRSGLNTGELFF
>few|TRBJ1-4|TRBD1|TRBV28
TGTGCCAGCAGTTACAGGGGGGCTGAAAAACTGTTTTTT
CASSYRGAEKLFF
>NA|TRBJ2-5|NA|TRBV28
TGTGCCAGCAGTTCCCTCCAAGAGACCCAGTACTTC
CASSSLQETQYF
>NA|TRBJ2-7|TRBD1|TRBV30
TGTGCCTGGAGTGGGGACAGAGCCTACGAGCAGTACTTC
CAWSGDRAYEQYF
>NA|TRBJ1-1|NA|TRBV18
TGTGCCAGCTCACCGGCTAAGGAGACTGAAGCTTTCTTT
CASSPAKETEAFF
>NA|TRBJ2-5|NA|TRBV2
TGTGCCAGCCTGGCGGGCGGATCGGGAGAGACCCAGTACTTC
CASLAGGSGETQYF
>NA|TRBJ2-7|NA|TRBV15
TGTGCCACCAGCAGAGATCGCGAGACAGCAACCGGGCAGTACTTC
CATSRDRETATGQYF
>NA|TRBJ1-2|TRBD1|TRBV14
TGTGCCAGCAGCCATGGCACAGGGGGCCGTGGCTACACCTTC
CASSHGTGGRGYTF
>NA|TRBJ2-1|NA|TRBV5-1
TGCGCCAGCAGCCTAATAGCGGATTCCTACAATGAGCAGTTCTTC
CASSLIADSYNEQFF
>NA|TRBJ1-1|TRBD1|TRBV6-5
TGTGCCAGCAGTTACAAACGGACAGGGTATGCTGAAGCTTTCTTT
CASSYKRTGYAEAFF
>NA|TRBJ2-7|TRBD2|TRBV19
TGTGCCAGTAGTATAGGGCTAGCGGGAGCCGAGCAGTACTTC
CASSIGLAGAEQYF
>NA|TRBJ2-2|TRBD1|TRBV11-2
TGTGCCAGCAGCTTAATAGGACAGGGCACCGGGGAGCTGTTTTTT
CASSLIGQGTGELFF
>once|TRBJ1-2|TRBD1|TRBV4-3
TGCGCCAGCAGCCAACCCGGACAGGGCTTAGGCTACACCTTC
CASSQPGQGLGYTF
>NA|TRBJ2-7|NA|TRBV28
TGTGCCAGCAGTTTTAGACCCTACGAGCAGTACTTC
CASSFRPYEQYF
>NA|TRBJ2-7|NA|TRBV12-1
TGTGCCAGCAGCCCACGGACTAGCGGGAGGGATTTGCACGAGCAGTACTTC
CASSPRTSGRDLHEQYF
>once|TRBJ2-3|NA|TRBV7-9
TGTGCCAGCAGCCCTTCAAGTCCAGATACGCAGTATTTT
CASSPSSPDTQYF